This paragraph reports one TCR beta chain. The antigen is undetermined. The libraries were made with immunoSEQ version 4 in survey mode. Sequencing used immunoSEQ multiplex PCR; TCRdb keeps in-frame clones, though not all of them. This table holds fewer than 45,000 clones, roughly 90% found once. Cells were stimulated nonspecifically with anti-CD3/anti-CD28 magnetic beads. Sorting of responding CD4+ T cells relied on upregulated CD40 ligand together with CD69. Trimming pared 3 bases from V and 3 bases from J, leaving 11 bases between. CDR3 length: 13 amino acids. Germline loops: CDR1 DFQATT, CDR2 SNEGSKA (reference sequence). This entry is derived from a study of persistence of HIV-infected CD4 T cells.

This receptor was obtained from an adult woman with HIV who was CMV-seropositive. The sample in question was CD4+ T cells sorted from PBMCs after approximately 19-hour stimulation, obtained from a patient who received antiretroviral therapy. This chain joins TRBV20-1 and TRBJ1-1, with D hard to call. CDR3 nucleotide sequence: TGCAGTGCTAGTATGGGGATTGACACTGAAGCTTTCTTT. Protein: CSASMGIDTEAFF.